The 19 T cell receptor beta chains presented below share a single source sample, sequenced in a study of cytomegalovirus exposure and HLA in healthy donors. This PCR relied on a set of 60 Vbeta primers and 13 Jbeta primers. This table comes from immunoSEQ multiplex PCR, and its TCRdb copy is limited to in-frame clones, with some not included. The data show 50,000 to 70,000 clones, about 80% seen once. The sequenced sample was PBMCs. Source of these receptors: a woman in her thirties or forties in good health and CMV-seronegative.

This clone was found once. The chain uses TRBV12-5 and TRBJ1-3, with D possibly matching TRBD1 (6 bases). The CDR3 has 16 residues. Between the trimmed V and J ends, which lost 5 bases and 0 bases, there was a span of 14 bases. Germline assignment: CDR1 LGHNT and CDR2 FRNRAP. DNA of the CDR3: TGTGCTAGTGGTCTCAACCAGGGGTCCTCTGGAAACACCATATATTTT. This encodes CASGLNQGSSGNTIYF.

The V gene is TRBV5-1, the J gene TRBJ2-4; 9 nucleotides align to TRBD2. This CDR3 spans 16 amino acids. V shed 0 bases, J shed 7 bases, and the junction held 8 bases outside the gene matches. In germline, CDR1 is SGHRS, CDR2 YFSETQ. Written as DNA, the CDR3 is TGCGCCAGCAGCTTGGCCAGCCTAGCGGGACCCAACATTCAGTACTTC. Its protein product is CASSLASLAGPNIQYF. The full variable domain, rest sourced from reference TRBV5-1 and TRBJ2-4, is KAGVTQTPRYLIKTRGQQVTLSCSPISGHRSVSWYQQTPGQGLQFLFEYFSETQRNKGNFPGRFSGRQFSNSRSEMNVSTLELGDSALYLCASSLASLAGPNIQYFGAGTRLSVL.

V and J are TRBV9 and TRBJ2-7; a weak D match, TRBD2 (5 bases). This CDR3 comprises 13 residues. Germline V CDR1 and CDR2: SGDLS, YYNGEE. V lost 4 bases to trimming and J lost 3 bases, with 11 bases between them. CDR3 DNA sequence: TGTGCCAGCAGCCCACGGGATGTCTACGAGCAGTACTTC. Its protein is CASSPRDVYEQYF.

This sequence joins TRBV4-1 and TRBJ2-3, with a tentative D call TRBD1 (6 bases). Germline CDR1 and CDR2: MGHRA and YSYEKL. Deletions cut 4 bases from V and 4 bases from J, with 9 bases between. The CDR3 has 13 residues. CDR3 bases: TGCGCCAGCAGCCTGCCAGGGGCAGATACGCAGTATTTT. Amino acids: CASSLPGADTQYF.

The chain has TRBV4-2 and TRBJ1-4; tentatively, D is TRBD1 (6 bases). CDR1 is LGHNA, CDR2 YNFKEQ, per germline. Trimming removed 2 bases from V and 8 bases from J, with 15 bases in between. The CDR3 covers 15 residues. The CDR3 DNA sequence: TGTGCCAGCAGCCAAAATACAGGGTTTGGGGAAAAACTGTTTTTT. It yields the protein CASSQNTGFGEKLFF.

The V call is TRBV6-6, the J call TRBJ2-7, with D maybe TRBD1 (6 bases). The CDR3 has 13 residues. Between the trimmed V and J ends, which lost 6 bases and 2 bases, there was a span of 11 bases. The germline CDR1 and CDR2 sequences are MNHNY and SVGAGI (reference sequence). The CDR3 nucleotides are TGTGCCAGCAGAACGACAGGAACCTACGAGCAGTACTTC. This gives the protein CASRTTGTYEQYF.

Written as DNA, the CDR3 is TGTGCCAGTGCCGCCAGTTCAGTAGCCAAAAACATTCAGTACTTC. It specifies CASAASSVAKNIQYF. This sequence joins TRBV9 and TRBJ2-4, with D hard to call. CDR3 length: 15 amino acids. Trimming stripped 8 bases from V and 0 bases from J, with 15 bases between. Germline V gives CDR1 SGDLS, CDR2 YYNGEE.

V usage is TRBV7-9 and J usage is TRBJ1-2; weak D call: TRBD1 (5 bases). The CDR3 has 14 residues. CDR1 is SEHNR, CDR2 FQNEAQ, per germline (reference sequence). Trimming cost V 1 base and J 4 bases, with 10 bases left between them. As DNA, the CDR3 is TGTGCCAGCAGCTTAGTGGAACAGGTCTATGGCTACACCTTC. Amino acids: CASSLVEQVYGYTF.

The chain is built from TRBV5-4 and TRBJ2-3; the D gene is possibly TRBD1 (5 bases). There are 16 residues in the CDR3. V was cut by 4 bases and J by 4 bases, with 19 bases left in between. In germline, CDR1 is SGHNT, CDR2 YYREEE (reference sequence). CDR3 residues: CASSRPKTEVADTQYF. CDR3 bases: TGTGCCAGCAGCCGTCCAAAGACAGAGGTAGCAGATACGCAGTATTTT.

This clone was detected once. The chain carries TRBV5-5 and TRBJ2-7; the match to TRBD1 covers 9 bases. CDR3 length: 17 amino acids. Trimming cost V 3 bases and J 4 bases; bases outside gene matches: 14. CDR1 SGHKS and CDR2 YYEKEE come from the germline V gene (reference sequence). The CDR3 nucleotides are TGTGCCAGCAGCTCGACGGACCGGGACAGGGACGTGTACGAGCAGTACTTC. Its protein product is CASSSTDRDRDVYEQYF.

The chain employs TRBV2 and TRBJ2-1, with TRBD2 matching over 11 bases. Trimming took 2 bases from V and 10 from J; bases not matched to a gene: 7. This CDR3 has 15 amino acids. Germline loops: CDR1 SNHLY, CDR2 FYNNEI. CDR3 loop: CASSESSGRAYEQFF. The CDR3 DNA reads as TGTGCCAGCAGTGAAAGTAGCGGGAGGGCTTACGAGCAGTTCTTC.

V and J are TRBV5-1 and TRBJ1-2; D not certain. V gave up 4 bases and J gave up 0 bases, with 7 bases separating them. The V gene's germline CDR1 is SGHRS and CDR2 YFSETQ. This CDR3 spans 13 amino acids. Here the CDR3 reads CASSPGTNYGYTF. CDR3 in DNA: TGCGCCAGCAGCCCGGGAACTAACTATGGCTACACCTTC.

The chain is built from TRBV4-2 and TRBJ2-2, with 9 bases fitting TRBD2. The J segment lost 1 base and the V segment lost 0 bases, leaving 0 bases of the junction unmatched. Germline values: CDR1 LGHNA, CDR2 YNFKEQ. This CDR3 has 16 amino acids. CDR3 region: CASSQDSGRNTGELFF. The CDR3 DNA sequence: TGTGCCAGCAGCCAAGATAGCGGGAGGAACACCGGGGAGCTGTTTTTT.

The table lists this clone with a count of one. This chain joins TRBV29-1 and TRBJ2-1, with 7 positions matching TRBD2. Germline values: CDR1 SQVTM, CDR2 ANQGSEA. V lost 6 bases and J lost 4; bases outside the gene matches: 3. The CDR3 is 12 amino acids. The CDR3 region has the DNA TGCAGCGTGTCCGGGGGGTACAATGAGCAGTTCTTC. Translating it yields CSVSGGYNEQFF.

This chain joins TRBV7-2 and TRBJ2-1; D is possibly TRBD2 (6 bases). The CDR3 is 15 residues long. Germline V gives CDR1 SGHTA, CDR2 FQGNSA. The V and J ends lost 5 bases and 9 bases respectively, with 20 bases between them. CDR3 DNA sequence: TGTGCCAGCAGCGTACCGGGACTGCGAACAAGTGAGCAGTTCTTC. It encodes CASSVPGLRTSEQFF. Full variable domain (rest looked up from reference TRBV7-2 and TRBJ2-1): GAGVSQSPSNKVTEKGKDVELRCDPISGHTALYWYRQSLGQGLEFLIYFQGNSAPDKSGLPSDRFSAERTGGSVSTLTIQRTQQEDSAVYLCASSVPGLRTSEQFFGPGTRLTVL.

V and J are TRBV29-1 and TRBJ2-5; D perhaps matches TRBD2 (6 bases). Germline values: CDR1 SQVTM, CDR2 ANQGSEA. Deletions cut 2 bases from V and 11 bases from J, with 21 bases between. This CDR3 contains 14 residues. The CDR3 sequence: CSVELPPSDNVQYF. In DNA form, the CDR3 reads TGCAGCGTTGAATTGCCGCCTAGCGACAATGTTCAGTACTTC.

The chain employs TRBV28 and TRBJ2-7; TRBD2 matches at 11 bases. Germline-derived CDR1 and CDR2 are MDHEN and SYDVKM. The CDR3 is 16 amino acids. V trimming: 6 bases; J trimming: 3 bases; junction bases outside the gene matches: 10. This chain's CDR3 is CASSDFLAGGFYEQYF. The CDR3 DNA follows: TGTGCCAGCAGCGACTTTCTAGCGGGAGGCTTCTACGAGCAGTACTTC.

The V and J genes are TRBV9 and TRBJ2-3; weak D call: TRBD2 (6 bases). This CDR3 has 14 residues. Germline CDR1 reads SGDLS; CDR2 reads YYNGEE. V lost 2 bases and J lost 0, with 7 bases in between. CDR3 sequence reads: CASSVSGSTDTQYF. For the CDR3, the DNA is TGTGCCAGCAGCGTTAGCGGAAGCACAGATACGCAGTATTTT.

The V call is TRBV10-3, the J call TRBJ1-2; weak D call: TRBD1 (5 bases). This CDR3 has 13 amino acids. From germline, CDR1 is ENHRY and CDR2 SYGVKD. V gave up 3 bases and J gave up 4 bases, with 9 bases separating them. Here the CDR3 DNA reads TGTGCCATCAGTGACACGGGGGGCTATGGCTACACCTTC. Its translation: CAISDTGGYGYTF.